Shown below are 22 T cell receptor beta chains from a single sample sequenced in a study of CD8+CD57+ T cells in acquired aplastic anemia. All sequencing subjects had displayed CD8+CD57+ cell expansion on flow cytometry. TCR beta VDJ and CDR3 were profiled, and genomic DNA was the template. TCRdb fed the reads into MiXCR, producing one record per CDR3 protein. The table includes 160,000 or so distinct CDR3 sequences, about two thirds detected once. Source material: sorted CD4+, CD8+, or CD8+CD57+ T cells (not recorded which) from PBMCs. The receptors here all came from a human donor with aplastic anemia.

The CDR3 DNA sequence: TGTGCCAGTAGTATAGGACAGTTTAATGAGCAGTTCTTC. This sequence encodes CASSIGQFNEQFF. This sequence joins TRBV19 and TRBJ2-1, with a weak D call TRBD1 (5 bases). Trimming cost V 1 base and J 7 bases, with 8 bases left between them. Germline V gives CDR1 LNHDA, CDR2 SQIVND (reference sequence). This CDR3 spans 13 amino acids. Full variable domain (missing parts from reference TRBV19 and TRBJ2-1): DGGITQSPKYLFRKEGQNVTLSCEQNLNHDAMYWYRQDPGQGLRLIYYSQIVNDFQKGDIAEGYSVSREKKESFPLTVTSAQKNPTAFYLCASSIGQFNEQFFGPGTRLTVL.

The sample holds many counts of this clonotype. The chain uses TRBV29-1 and TRBJ1-2, with a possible D match to TRBD1 (6 bases). Germline CDR1 SQVTM, CDR2 ANQGSEA. V was clipped by 2 bases and J by 3 bases, with 16 bases between them. This CDR3 region has 15 residues. The CDR3 DNA reads as TGCAGCGTTGAACTGCAGGGGCAAGTGGACTATGGCTACACCTTC. Amino acids: CSVELQGQVDYGYTF. Using reference TRBV29-1 and TRBJ1-2 for the parts outside the CDR3, the full variable domain is SAVISQKPSRDICQRGTSLTIQCQVDSQVTMMFWYRQQPGQSLTLIATANQGSEATYESGFVIDKFPISRPNLTFSTLTVSNMSPEDSSIYLCSVELQGQVDYGYTFGSGTRLTVV.

In its sample, this clonotype was seen a few times. V and J are TRBV5-1 and TRBJ1-1; 9 positions agree with TRBD1. Germline V gene lookup returns CDR1 SGHRS and CDR2 YFSETQ. The CDR3 loop spans 14 amino acids. The V and J ends lost 4 bases and 1 base, in that order; junction bases with no gene match: 2. The CDR3 DNA is TGCGCCAGCAGCCGGGGACAGGGGAACACTGAAGCTTTCTTT. This gives the protein CASSRGQGNTEAFF.

The chain recombines TRBV29-1 with TRBJ2-5; D possibly corresponds to TRBD2 (6 bases). The CDR3 has 12 residues. V was trimmed by 6 bases and J by 4 bases, leaving 12 bases between them. Germline-derived CDR1 and CDR2 are SQVTM and ANQGSEA. The CDR3 spells CSVKMGGETQYF. DNA of the CDR3: TGCAGCGTGAAAATGGGGGGAGAGACCCAGTACTTC.

The chain links TRBV7-2 to TRBJ2-1; D uncertain. The CDR3 is made up of 12 amino acids. Trimming removed 1 base at V and 10 bases at J, with 8 bases between. Germline CDR1 reads SGHTA; CDR2 reads FQGNSA. CDR3 region: CTSSLERIEQFF. The DNA of the CDR3 is TGTACCAGCAGCTTAGAACGGATCGAGCAGTTCTTC. Drawing the rest from reference TRBV7-2 and TRBJ2-1, the complete variable domain is GAGVSQSPSNKVTEKGKDVELRCDPISGHTALYWYRQSLGQGLEFLIYFQGNSAPDKSGLPSDRFSAERTGGSVSTLTIQRTQQEDSAVYLCTSSLERIEQFFGPGTRLTVL.

On this clonotype itself: A junction boundary mismatches the germline segment, possibly from a read error. This chain uses TRBV9 with TRBJ2-3; D is unclear. The V gene's germline CDR1 is SGDLS and CDR2 YYNGEE. This CDR3 is built from 14 residues. DNA for the CDR3: TGTGCCAACAGCGTAGGGCCACGCACAGATACGCAGTATTTT. This encodes CANSVGPRTDTQYF.

In its sample, this clonotype was seen a few times. This sequence joins TRBV5-1 and TRBJ2-2; D gene unclear. The V end lost 0 bases, the J end lost 7 bases, and 7 bases lay between the germline ends. Germline V gives CDR1 SGHRS, CDR2 YFSETQ. The length of the CDR3 is 13 residues. This chain's CDR3 is CASSLEGNGELFF. The DNA for the CDR3 is TGCGCCAGCAGCTTGGAAGGGAACGGGGAGCTGTTTTTT.

V gene TRBV19 combines with J gene TRBJ2-1, with 7 bases aligning to TRBD2. With V trimmed by 11 bases and J by 9 bases, 13 bases remained unmatched. Germline assignment: CDR1 LNHDA and CDR2 SQIVND (reference sequence). The CDR3 has 13 amino acids. The CDR3 protein is CAWSSGRGTEQFF. The CDR3, as DNA: TGTGCCTGGAGTAGCGGGCGAGGCACTGAGCAGTTCTTC.

This clonotype occurred a few times. V gene TRBV2 combines with J gene TRBJ1-1; no definite D call. Trimming cost V 6 bases and J 3 bases, with 11 bases left between them. The CDR3 runs to 13 residues. Germline CDR1 SNHLY, CDR2 FYNNEI. For the CDR3, the DNA is TGTGCCAGCAGGGAAAATTGGGACACTGAAGCTTTCTTT. Translation gives CASRENWDTEAFF.

This sequence joins TRBV5-1 and TRBJ2-3; weak D call: TRBD2 (5 bases). V was pared by 4 bases and J by 6 bases, with 9 bases between. The CDR3 extends over 12 amino acids. Germline V CDR1 and CDR2: SGHRS, YFSETQ. The DNA for the CDR3 is TGCGCCAGCAGCACAGAGCGGGATACGCAGTATTTT. This sequence encodes CASSTERDTQYF.

The rearrangement joins TRBV20-1 to TRBJ1-5, with a weak D call TRBD1 (6 bases). V was shortened by 5 bases and J by 4 bases, with 18 bases between the two germline ends. CDR1 DFQATT and CDR2 SNEGSKA come from the germline V gene (reference sequence). The CDR3 has 15 amino acids. The CDR3 nucleotides are TGCAGTGCTCCCGGGGAGGGGGGACGGAATCAGCCCCAGCATTTT. Its protein is CSAPGEGGRNQPQHF.

This clonotype was picked up one time. The V call is TRBV5-1, the J call TRBJ2-5, with D tentatively TRBD2 (6 bases). V was shortened by 5 bases and J by 10 bases, with 18 bases between the two germline ends. The CDR3 runs to 13 residues. CDR1 is SGHRS, CDR2 YFSETQ, per germline. As DNA, the CDR3 is TGCGCCAGCAGAACCTCCATGACGGGACTCCAGTACTTC. It yields the protein CASRTSMTGLQYF.

This chain joins TRBV10-2 and TRBJ2-3; D is uncertain. Trimming removed 2 bases from V and 7 bases from J, with 16 bases in between. This CDR3 comprises 15 residues. Germline values: CDR1 WSHSY, CDR2 SAAADI. The CDR3 loop is CASSEVAYRWYTQYF. The CDR3 coding sequence is TGCGCCAGCAGTGAGGTGGCGTATCGGTGGTATACGCAGTATTTT.

This chain links TRBV19 with TRBJ2-7; 9 bases line up with TRBD2. The CDR3 is made up of 16 amino acids. CDR1 and CDR2 from the germline V gene are LNHDA and SQIVND (reference sequence). V shed 0 bases and J 2 bases; nucleotides not matched to a gene: 5. The CDR3 region is CASSIERLAGPYEQYF. For the CDR3, the DNA is TGTGCCAGTAGTATAGAACGGCTAGCGGGACCCTACGAGCAGTACTTC.

This chain links TRBV7-9 with TRBJ1-1, with D unresolved. Germline assignment: CDR1 SEHNR and CDR2 FQNEAQ (reference sequence). CDR3 length: 13 residues. V lost 4 bases and J 5 bases, leaving 11 bases between the germline ends. The chain's CDR3 is CASSSPSETEAFF. In DNA form, the CDR3 reads TGTGCCAGCAGCTCCCCGTCGGAGACTGAAGCTTTCTTT. Combining the CDR3 with reference TRBV7-9 and TRBJ1-1 gives the whole variable domain DTGVSQNPRHKITKRGQNVTFRCDPISEHNRLYWYRQTLGQGPEFLTYFQNEAQLEKSRLLSDRFSAERPKGSFSTLEIQRTEQGDSAMYLCASSSPSETEAFFGQGTRLTVV.

The V call is TRBV19, the J call TRBJ2-3, with TRBD2 matching over 9 bases. The V segment lost 5 bases and the J segment 4 bases; nucleotides outside the gene matches: 4. Germline CDR1 reads LNHDA; CDR2 reads SQIVND (reference sequence). This CDR3 has 14 amino acids. The CDR3 loop reads CASSGAGGPDTQYF. The CDR3 nucleotides read TGTGCCAGTAGTGGAGCGGGGGGTCCAGATACGCAGTATTTT.

This clonotype has a handful of counts. This sequence joins TRBV7-3 and TRBJ1-1; no clear D. Germline CDR1 is SGHTA and CDR2 is FQGTGA. The CDR3 totals 12 residues. V was cut by 6 bases and J by 4 bases, with 9 bases left in between. Written as DNA, the CDR3 is TGTGCCAGCAGGGGATCGGGCACTGAAGCTTTCTTT. It codes for CASRGSGTEAFF.

The V and J genes are TRBV10-2 and TRBJ2-6; D call uncertain. Germline CDR1 is WSHSY and CDR2 is SAAADI. Trimming took off 0 bases at V and 0 bases at J, with 6 bases between the two ends. This CDR3 comprises 16 residues. This chain's CDR3 is CASSESSGSGANVLTF. CDR3 nucleotide sequence: TGCGCCAGCAGTGAGTCTTCGGGCTCTGGGGCCAACGTCCTGACTTTC.

V is TRBV6-4 and J is TRBJ1-2; maybe TRBD1 (6 bases). The V end was cut by 0 bases, the J end by 6 bases, with 17 bases between. The CDR3 covers 16 residues. Germline CDR1 and CDR2: MRHNA and SNTAGT. The CDR3 protein is CASSDSAGGHSNGYTF. CDR3 nucleotide sequence: TGTGCCAGCAGTGACTCCGCGGGGGGACATTCGAATGGCTACACCTTC.

This clonotype was counted many times. The chain uses TRBV14 and TRBJ1-4; D call uncertain. Trimming took 1 base from V and 4 from J, leaving 10 bases between them. This CDR3 spans 15 amino acids. Germline assignment: CDR1 SGHDN and CDR2 FVKESK. The DNA of the CDR3 is TGTGCCAGCAGCCAAGTATACAGAGTTAATGAAAAACTGTTTTTT. Protein product: CASSQVYRVNEKLFF. Drawing the rest from reference TRBV14 and TRBJ1-4, the complete variable domain is EAGVTQFPSHSVIEKGQTVTLRCDPISGHDNLYWYRRVMGKEIKFLLHFVKESKQDESGMPNNRFLAERTGGTYSTLKVQPAELEDSGVYFCASSQVYRVNEKLFFGSGTQLSVL.

This clonotype was found a few times. The chain is built from TRBV5-1 and TRBJ2-7; the D gene is possibly TRBD2 (5 bases). Trimming took off 7 bases at V and 4 bases at J, with 9 bases between the two ends. Germline V lookup: CDR1 SGHRS, CDR2 YFSETQ. The CDR3 length is 11 residues. The DNA for the CDR3 is TGCGCCAGCGCCTCGGGGTACGAGCAGTACTTC. Its protein product is CASASGYEQYF.

This clonotype has more than one count but fewer than ten. The chain combines TRBV10-1 with TRBJ1-5, with TRBD1 identical over 12 bases. In germline, CDR1 is WNHNN, CDR2 SYGVQD (reference sequence). Losses at the gene ends were 2 bases for V and 1 base for J; bases not matched to a gene: 9. The CDR3 has 19 residues. CDR3 residues: CASSEHRDRGLGSNQPQHF. CDR3 DNA sequence: TGCGCCAGCAGTGAGCACCGGGACAGGGGGCTGGGGAGCAATCAGCCCCAGCATTTT.